This TCR beta chain was recovered during a study of regulatory T cells in long-lasting Graves disease. This clonotype appeared many times. The target antigen is unknown. Through Arm-PCR of CDR3 regions and iRepertoire HTBI primers, TCR beta libraries were built. TCRdb used MiXCR to reprocess the multiplex PCR reads, holding one entry per CDR3 protein. The table shows around 500,000 distinct CDR3 sequences, with under 25% occurring only once. This sample's time point: persistent/refractory GD, antithyroid drugs over 5 years with positive TRAb. Researchers made the TCR library from RNA that was extracted from PBMCs. Doctors identified Graves' disease using the American Thyroid Association guidelines. An endocrinology department in Xi'an, China, recruited the patients. The V gene lost 0 bases and the J gene lost 5 bases, with 11 bases spanning the gap. Germline assignment: CDR1 SGHNT and CDR2 YYREEE (reference sequence). The CDR3 length is 14 residues.

Study-wide results and caveats: Persistent Graves' patients showed less TCR diversity than newly diagnosed patients showed. Newly diagnosed disease favored TRBV20-1 and TRBJ2-1 over persistent disease.

V and J are TRBV5-4 and TRBJ2-5; TRBD2 is a possible D gene (6 bases). The input for sequencing was peripheral blood mononuclear cells (PBMCs), taken when the disease was refractory, from a patient treated with antithyroid drugs. This sequence was found in a female donor with Graves disease. The CDR3 DNA reads as TGTGCCAGCAGCTTGGCCGGGAGTATGGAGACCCAGTACTTC. Its translation: CASSLAGSMETQYF.